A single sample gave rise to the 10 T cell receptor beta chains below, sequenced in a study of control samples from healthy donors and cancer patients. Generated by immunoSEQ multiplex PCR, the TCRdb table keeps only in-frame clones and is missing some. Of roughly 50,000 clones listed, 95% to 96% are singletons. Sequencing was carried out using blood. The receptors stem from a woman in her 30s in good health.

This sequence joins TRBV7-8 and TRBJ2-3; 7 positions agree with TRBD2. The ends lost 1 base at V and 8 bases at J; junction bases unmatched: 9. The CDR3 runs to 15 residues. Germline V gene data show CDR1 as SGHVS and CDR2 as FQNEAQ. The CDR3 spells CASSLEGRGVGTQYF. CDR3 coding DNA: TGTGCCAGCAGCTTAGAGGGGAGGGGCGTCGGTACGCAGTATTTT.

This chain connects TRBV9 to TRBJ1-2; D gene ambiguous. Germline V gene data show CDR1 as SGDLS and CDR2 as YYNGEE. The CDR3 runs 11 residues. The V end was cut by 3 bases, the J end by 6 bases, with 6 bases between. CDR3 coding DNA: TGTGCCAGCAGCGCACTCAATGGCTACACCTTC. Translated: CASSALNGYTF.

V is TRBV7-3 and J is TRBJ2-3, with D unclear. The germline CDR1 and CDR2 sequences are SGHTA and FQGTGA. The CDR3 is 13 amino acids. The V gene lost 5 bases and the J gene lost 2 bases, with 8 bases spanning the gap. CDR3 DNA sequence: TGTGCCAGCAGCGTCAAGATCACAGATACGCAGTATTTT. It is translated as CASSVKITDTQYF.

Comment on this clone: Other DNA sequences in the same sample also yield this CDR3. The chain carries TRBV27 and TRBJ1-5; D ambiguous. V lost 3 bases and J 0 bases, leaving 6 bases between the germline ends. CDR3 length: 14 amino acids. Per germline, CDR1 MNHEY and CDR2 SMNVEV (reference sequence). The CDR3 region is CASSLAYSNQPQHF. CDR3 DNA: TGTGCCAGCAGTTTGGCCTATAGCAATCAGCCCCAGCATTTT.

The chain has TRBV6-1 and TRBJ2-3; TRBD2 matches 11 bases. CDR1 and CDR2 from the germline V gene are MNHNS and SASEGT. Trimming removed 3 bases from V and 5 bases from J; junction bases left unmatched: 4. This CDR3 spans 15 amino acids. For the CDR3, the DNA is TGTGCCAGCAGTGATAGCGGGAGGGGGAGAGATACGCAGTATTTT. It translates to CASSDSGRGRDTQYF.

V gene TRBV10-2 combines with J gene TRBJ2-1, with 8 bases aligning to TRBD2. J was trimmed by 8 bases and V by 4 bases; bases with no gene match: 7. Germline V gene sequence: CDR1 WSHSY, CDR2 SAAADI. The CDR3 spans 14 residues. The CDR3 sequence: CASSASGLADEQFF. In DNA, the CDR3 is TGCGCCAGCAGTGCCTCCGGACTAGCAGATGAGCAGTTCTTC.

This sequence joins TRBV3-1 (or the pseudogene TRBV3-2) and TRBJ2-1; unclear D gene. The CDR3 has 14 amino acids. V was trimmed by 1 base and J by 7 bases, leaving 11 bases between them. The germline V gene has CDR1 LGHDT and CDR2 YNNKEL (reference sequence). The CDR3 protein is CASSQAPNGNEQFF. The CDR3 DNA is TGTGCCAGCAGCCAAGCCCCTAACGGGAATGAGCAGTTCTTC.

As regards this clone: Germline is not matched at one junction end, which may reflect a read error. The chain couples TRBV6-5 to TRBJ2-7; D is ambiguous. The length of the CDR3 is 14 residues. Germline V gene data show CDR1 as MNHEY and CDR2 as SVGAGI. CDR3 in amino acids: CASSDSGLTYEQYF. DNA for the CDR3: TGTGCCAGCAGTGACTCGGGCCTCACCTACGAGCAGTACTTC.

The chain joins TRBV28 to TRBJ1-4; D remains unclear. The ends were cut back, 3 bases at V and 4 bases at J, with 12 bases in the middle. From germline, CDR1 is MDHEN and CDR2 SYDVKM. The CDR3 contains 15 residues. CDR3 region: CASSFSSGNNEKLFF. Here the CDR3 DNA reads TGTGCCAGCAGTTTCTCATCCGGGAATAATGAAAAACTGTTTTTT.

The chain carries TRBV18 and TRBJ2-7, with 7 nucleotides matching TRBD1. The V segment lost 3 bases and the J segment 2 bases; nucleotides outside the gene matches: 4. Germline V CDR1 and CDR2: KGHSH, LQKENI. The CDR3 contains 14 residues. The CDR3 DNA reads TGTGCCAGCTCACCGCAGGACAGGACCTACGAGCAGTACTTC. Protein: CASSPQDRTYEQYF.